Shown below are 14 T cell receptor beta chains from a single sample sequenced in a study of blood T cell repertoires in COVID-19. Method: immunoSEQ multiplex PCR; TCRdb's copy keeps in-frame clones and lacks some. The sample has 650,000 to 800,000 clones, about 90% seen once; the top ten hold under 0.3%. The sample consisted of peripheral blood. The receptor source for this set is a woman younger than 35 with acute or convalescent COVID-19.

The CDR3: CASSLGMGLGTEAFF. For the CDR3, the DNA is TGTGCCAGCAGCTTAGGGATGGGGCTGGGAACTGAAGCTTTCTTT. The V gene is TRBV11-2, the J gene TRBJ1-1, with a tentative D call TRBD1 (5 bases). Germline V gene data show CDR1 as SGHAT and CDR2 as FQNNGV. The CDR3 loop spans 15 amino acids. Trimming shortened V by 1 base and J by 5 bases, and 14 bases separated the two germline ends. The full variable domain, in which reference TRBV11-2 and TRBJ1-1 provide the parts outside the CDR3, is EAGVAQSPRYKIIEKRQSVAFWCNPISGHATLYWYQQILGQGPKLLIQFQNNGVVDDSQLPKDRFSAERLKGVDSTLKIQPAKLEDSAVYLCASSLGMGLGTEAFFGQGTRLTVV.

The J gene is TRBJ1-3, the V gene TRBV30; D perhaps matches TRBD1 (5 bases). CDR1 and CDR2 from the germline V gene are GTSNPN and SVGIG (reference sequence). The CDR3 consists of 13 residues. Trimming took 5 bases from V and 0 from J, leaving 8 bases between them. CDR3 amino acids: CAWDGGSGNTIYF. The CDR3 DNA sequence: TGTGCCTGGGACGGGGGCTCTGGAAACACCATATATTTT.

The CDR3 DNA reads as TGTGCCAGCTCCCTAGACCCTCGGTGGACTGAAGCTTTCTTT. Protein product: CASSLDPRWTEAFF. The genes are TRBV18 and TRBJ1-1; D gene unclear. CDR1 is KGHSH and CDR2 is LQKENI in the germline V gene. This CDR3 contains 14 residues. V lost 6 bases, J lost 5 bases, and 16 bases lay in between.

This sequence joins TRBV5-1 and TRBJ1-2; 9 bases are a match to TRBD1. Looked up from germline, CDR1 is SGHRS and CDR2 is YFSETQ. The CDR3 totals 15 residues. Trimming cost V 4 bases and J 0 bases; bases outside gene matches: 4. The CDR3 DNA is TGCGCCAGCAGCAGGGGGACAGGGACTAACTATGGCTACACCTTC. As protein: CASSRGTGTNYGYTF.

Here the CDR3 reads CASATPGTAYNEQFF. The CDR3 DNA follows: TGTGCCAGCGCCACCCCCGGGACAGCTTACAATGAGCAGTTCTTC. The V gene is TRBV13, the J gene TRBJ2-1; 7 bases line up with TRBD1. The V gene end was trimmed by 8 bases and the J gene end by 4 bases; junction bases not matched to a gene: 11. Looked up from germline, CDR1 is PRHDT and CDR2 is FYEKMQ (reference sequence). The CDR3 has 15 amino acids. The full variable domain, its missing parts supplied by reference TRBV13 and TRBJ2-1, is AAGVIQSPRHLIKEKRETATLKCYPIPRHDTVYWYQQGPGQDPQFLISFYEKMQSDKGSIPDRFSAQQFSDYHSELNMSSLELGDSALYFCASATPGTAYNEQFFGPGTRLTVL.

J is TRBJ1-2 and V is TRBV28; 8 nucleotides align to TRBD1. After removal of 6 bases from V and 8 bases from J, the junction contained 14 bases not matched to a gene. Germline lookup yields CDR1 MDHEN and CDR2 SYDVKM. The length of the CDR3 is 15 residues. The CDR3 spells CASSPQGERVKGYTF. The CDR3 DNA sequence: TGTGCCAGCAGCCCACAGGGGGAACGTGTGAAAGGCTACACCTTC.

The rearrangement joins TRBV14 to TRBJ2-3; D ambiguous. Germline loops: CDR1 SGHDN, CDR2 FVKESK. V was pared by 1 base and J by 7 bases, with 6 bases between. The CDR3 is made up of 12 amino acids. The CDR3 sequence is CASSQVPNTQYF. The DNA of the CDR3 is TGTGCCAGCAGCCAAGTCCCAAATACGCAGTATTTT.

This clone was seen just once. The chain carries TRBV4-1 and TRBJ2-7; 8 bases are a match to TRBD1. V lost 2 bases and J lost 0; bases outside the gene matches: 6. The CDR3 is 16 amino acids. Germline-derived CDR1 and CDR2 are MGHRA and YSYEKL. CDR3 bases: TGCGCCAGCAGCCAAACCGGGACAGGCGGCTCCTACGAGCAGTACTTC. This codes for CASSQTGTGGSYEQYF.

This clone has only one observation. The chain employs TRBV18 and TRBJ1-1; D is possibly TRBD1 (5 bases). The CDR3 extends over 15 amino acids. The V end was cut by 2 bases, the J end by 6 bases, with 16 bases between. Germline CDR1 and CDR2: KGHSH and LQKENI. CDR3 region: CASSPIVQGSAEAFF. The DNA of the CDR3 is TGTGCCAGCTCACCAATTGTTCAGGGAAGCGCTGAAGCTTTCTTT. The full variable domain, rest sourced from reference TRBV18 and TRBJ1-1, is NAGVMQNPRHLVRRRGQEARLRCSPMKGHSHVYWYRQLPEEGLKFMVYLQKENIIDESGMPKERFSAEFPKEGPSILRIQQVVRGDSAAYFCASSPIVQGSAEAFFGQGTRLTVV.

CDR3 in DNA: TGTGCCAGCAGCTTAGGGGGGACAGGGAGGGAGACCCAGTACTTC. This gives the protein CASSLGGTGRETQYF. V and J are TRBV11-3 and TRBJ2-5, with TRBD1 matching over 9 bases. The CDR3 has 15 residues. Looked up from germline, CDR1 is SGHNT and CDR2 is YENEEA. V dropped 1 base and J dropped 5; count of bases not matched to a gene: 5.

V usage is TRBV5-1 and J usage is TRBJ2-1; 10 bases are shared with TRBD1. Germline-derived CDR1 and CDR2 are SGHRS and YFSETQ. CDR3 length: 11 residues. After removal of 4 bases from V and 14 bases from J, the junction contained 3 bases not matched to a gene. CDR3 DNA sequence: TGCGCCAGCAGCGGTGGACAGGGGGAGTTCTTC. Amino acid sequence: CASSGGQGEFF.

This rearrangement joins TRBV21-1 to TRBJ1-1; the table's D call, TRBD1, has no DNA check behind it. TRBV21-1 corresponds to a pseudogene. The CDR3 covers 17 residues. CDR3 region: CASSKSRTSEDNTEAFF. CDR3 DNA: TGTGCCAGCAGCAAATCCCGGACATCCGAAGATAACACTGAAGCTTTCTTT.

V is TRBV19 and J is TRBJ1-4; D gene unclear. CDR1 LNHDA and CDR2 SQIVND come from the germline V gene (reference sequence). The length of the CDR3 is 15 residues. V was clipped by 4 bases and J by 5 bases, with 14 bases between them. DNA for the CDR3: TGTGCCAGTAGTAATGCGGGAAGGAGCAATGAAAAACTGTTTTTT. It is translated as CASSNAGRSNEKLFF. The full variable domain, in which reference TRBV19 and TRBJ1-4 provide the parts outside the CDR3, is DGGITQSPKYLFRKEGQNVTLSCEQNLNHDAMYWYRQDPGQGLRLIYYSQIVNDFQKGDIAEGYSVSREKKESFPLTVTSAQKNPTAFYLCASSNAGRSNEKLFFGSGTQLSVL.

This clone is a singleton in its sample. The chain carries TRBV2 and TRBJ1-2, with D perhaps TRBD1 (5 bases). Deletions cut 7 bases from V and 4 bases from J, with 19 bases between. CDR3 length: 15 residues. The germline V gene has CDR1 SNHLY and CDR2 FYNNEI. DNA for the CDR3: TGTGCCAGCAATCCCTGGGGAGGGACTGTCTATGGCTACACCTTC. Translating it yields CASNPWGGTVYGYTF.